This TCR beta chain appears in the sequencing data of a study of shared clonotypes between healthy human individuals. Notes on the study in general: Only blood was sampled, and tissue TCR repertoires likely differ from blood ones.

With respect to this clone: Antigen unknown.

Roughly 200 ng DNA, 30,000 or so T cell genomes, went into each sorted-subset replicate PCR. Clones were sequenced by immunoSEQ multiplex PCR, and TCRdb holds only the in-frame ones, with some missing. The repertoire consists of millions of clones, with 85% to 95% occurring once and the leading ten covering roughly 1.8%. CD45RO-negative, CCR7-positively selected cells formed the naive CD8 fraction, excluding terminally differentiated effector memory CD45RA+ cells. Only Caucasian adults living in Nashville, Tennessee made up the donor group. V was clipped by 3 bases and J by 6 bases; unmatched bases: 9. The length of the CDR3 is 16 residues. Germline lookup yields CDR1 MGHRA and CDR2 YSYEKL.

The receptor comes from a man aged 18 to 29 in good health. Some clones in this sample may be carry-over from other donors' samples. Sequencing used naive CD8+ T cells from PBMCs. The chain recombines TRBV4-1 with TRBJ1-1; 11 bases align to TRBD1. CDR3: CASSQIPGQGDPEAFF. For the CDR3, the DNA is TGCGCCAGCAGCCAGATACCGGGACAGGGGGACCCTGAAGCTTTCTTT.